This T cell receptor beta chain was found in a study of blood T cell repertoires in COVID-19. In the original workflow: By means of reference gene primer amplification, nucleated cell counts were estimated. The assay was immunoSEQ multiplex PCR, and TCRdb's table has in-frame clones only and misses some. V and J calls plus clone size are reproduced from that table; the DNA served to infer D and trimming. The sample consists of some 97,000 clones, approximately 92% of them appearing once. Germline CDR1 MDHEN, CDR2 SYDVKM. The ends lost 3 bases at V and 6 bases at J; junction bases unmatched: 5. This CDR3 is built from 14 residues.

Material: peripheral blood. This chain uses TRBV28 with TRBJ2-1; 7 positions agree with TRBD2. The clonotype originates from a man between 65 and 79 years old with acute or convalescent COVID-19. The CDR3 DNA reads as TGTGCCAGCAGTTTGTCTAGCGGAGGCAATGAGCAGTTCTTC. Residues: CASSLSSGGNEQFF.